This passage covers 13 T cell receptor beta chains from one sample sequenced in a study of cytomegalovirus exposure and HLA in healthy donors. Vbeta (60) and Jbeta (13) primers were used in the PCR. Measured with immunoSEQ multiplex PCR; TCRdb has only the in-frame clones, and not every one. The sample shows 150,000 to 200,000 clones, about 83% of them seen only once. The source material was PBMCs. These receptors were taken from a woman aged 25 to 39 in good health and CMV-seropositive.

This clone was detected once. The V gene is TRBV15, the J gene TRBJ1-6; 7 bases fit TRBD1. Trimming took 9 bases from V and 5 from J; bases not matched to a gene: 7. The V gene's germline CDR1 is LNHNV and CDR2 YYDKDF (reference sequence). The CDR3 sequence is 14 residues long. CDR3 amino acids: CATQGPRNNSPLHF. The DNA for the CDR3 is TGTGCCACACAGGGGCCCCGTAATAATTCACCCCTCCACTTT.

V gene TRBV5-1 combines with J gene TRBJ2-2; possible D gene TRBD2, 6 bases. Trimming stripped 4 bases from V and 3 bases from J, with 13 bases between. CDR1 is SGHRS and CDR2 is YFSETQ in the germline V gene. The CDR3 has 15 residues. The CDR3 region is CASSPRGTDTGELFF. The CDR3 nucleotides are TGCGCCAGCAGCCCACGGGGGACGGACACCGGGGAGCTGTTTTTT.

The rearrangement uses TRBV2 and TRBJ1-2; 11 bases align to TRBD1. Trimming took 5 bases from V and 5 from J; bases not matched to a gene: 7. The CDR3 sequence is 15 residues long. Germline V CDR1 and CDR2: SNHLY, FYNNEI. The CDR3 sequence: CASSWGTGGLYGYTF. The CDR3 nucleotides are TGTGCCAGCAGTTGGGGGACAGGGGGACTTTATGGCTACACCTTC.

The chain joins TRBV6-1 to TRBJ2-1; D gene ambiguous. The V and J ends lost 3 bases and 9 bases respectively, with 12 bases between them. Germline values: CDR1 MNHNS, CDR2 SASEGT. This CDR3 spans 13 amino acids. The CDR3 sequence is CASSERLWVEQFF. The CDR3 DNA follows: TGTGCCAGCAGTGAGAGGCTGTGGGTTGAGCAGTTCTTC.

The genes are TRBV19 and TRBJ1-2; 7 nucleotides match TRBD1. CDR3 length equals 15 residues. Germline assignment: CDR1 LNHDA and CDR2 SQIVND (reference sequence). The V segment lost 3 bases and the J segment 7 bases; nucleotides outside the gene matches: 11. The CDR3 nucleotides are TGTGCCAGTAGTATTGGGGCGACAGGGAGACTTGGCTACACCTTC. It encodes CASSIGATGRLGYTF. The entire variable domain, with the rest obtained from reference TRBV19 and TRBJ1-2, is as follows: DGGITQSPKYLFRKEGQNVTLSCEQNLNHDAMYWYRQDPGQGLRLIYYSQIVNDFQKGDIAEGYSVSREKKESFPLTVTSAQKNPTAFYLCASSIGATGRLGYTFGSGTRLTVV.

The J gene is TRBJ2-5, the V gene TRBV18, with a possible D match to TRBD2 (6 bases). Trimming took 4 bases from V and 4 from J, leaving 13 bases between them. The germline gives CDR1 KGHSH, CDR2 LQKENI. The CDR3 has 14 amino acids. CDR3 sequence: CASSQGLGLETQYF. CDR3 coding DNA: TGTGCCAGCTCACAGGGCTTGGGACTAGAGACCCAGTACTTC.

This rearrangement joins TRBV10-3 to TRBJ2-2, with TRBD1 as a possible D gene (5 bases). V was pared by 8 bases and J by 0 bases, with 10 bases between. This CDR3 has 14 amino acids. Germline V CDR1 and CDR2: ENHRY, SYGVKD. The CDR3 is CAIRPDTNTGELFF. CDR3 coding DNA: TGTGCCATCCGACCGGACACGAACACCGGGGAGCTGTTTTTT.

The chain carries TRBV2 and TRBJ2-5, with a tentative D call TRBD1 (6 bases). The CDR3 loop spans 10 amino acids. V lost 6 bases and J lost 7, with 6 bases in between. Germline V lookup: CDR1 SNHLY, CDR2 FYNNEI. The CDR3 nucleotides are TGTGCCAGCAGAGGGGGGACCCAGTACTTC. Amino acid sequence: CASRGGTQYF.

This clone was recorded only once. V gene TRBV6-5 combines with J gene TRBJ2-5; D not resolved. The CDR3 has 14 amino acids. Germline values: CDR1 MNHEY, CDR2 SVGAGI. V lost 0 bases and J lost 7, with 12 bases in between. The CDR3 bases are TGTGCCAGCAGTTACTCCCGGTCCATCGGGACCCAGTACTTC. Residues: CASSYSRSIGTQYF.

This clone was seen a few times. The rearrangement uses TRBV6-4 and TRBJ2-3; a weak D match, TRBD2 (6 bases). Germline V lookup: CDR1 MRHNA, CDR2 SNTAGT. V lost 4 bases and J lost 0, with 8 bases in between. This CDR3 region has 14 residues. The CDR3 nucleotides read TGTGCCAGCAGTGGCGGGGCTAGCACAGATACGCAGTATTTT. Translation gives CASSGGASTDTQYF.

In this sample, this clone turned up a few times. V is TRBV10-3 and J is TRBJ2-7; 10 bases fit TRBD1. Germline values: CDR1 ENHRY, CDR2 SYGVKD. This CDR3 has 16 amino acids. Germline trimming cut 4 bases from V and 2 bases from J; bases unmatched to any gene: 8. The chain's CDR3 is CAISVAGTGDTYEQYF. The DNA for the CDR3 is TGTGCCATCAGTGTCGCCGGGACAGGGGACACCTACGAGCAGTACTTC.

This chain uses TRBV6-5 with TRBJ2-1, with TRBD2 as a possible D gene (7 bases). The CDR3 runs 14 residues. Per the germline V gene, CDR1 is MNHEY and CDR2 is SVGAGI. Trimming cost V 2 bases and J 8 bases, with 13 bases left between them. The chain's CDR3 is CASSYPWGGDEQFF. In nucleotides, the CDR3 is TGTGCCAGCAGTTACCCTTGGGGGGGCGATGAGCAGTTCTTC.

This clone occurred once. CDR3 coding DNA: TGTGCCAGTAGTATACTCCGGAATGACTTTGTGAGAGTTCAGCCCCAGCATTTT. Amino acid sequence: CASSILRNDFVRVQPQHF. The rearrangement joins TRBV19 to TRBJ1-5; no firm D call. Looked up from germline, CDR1 is LNHDA and CDR2 is SQIVND (reference sequence). This CDR3 contains 18 residues. Trimming pared 2 bases from V and 6 bases from J, leaving 23 bases between.